This T cell receptor (beta chain) was identified during a study of T cells in Graves' hyperthyroidism and ophthalmopathy. Study-wide results and caveats: The model predicted ophthalmopathy a median around 6.5 months before onset. A model of 13 V-J features distinguished ophthalmopathy from stable hyperthyroidism.

It was RNA transcripts that yielded the amplified TCR beta CDR3 regions. The TCR CDR3 first-round RT-PCR relied on the HTBI primer set. TCRdb re-called the multiplex PCR reads through MiXCR, storing one row per CDR3 protein. Found here are roughly 300,000 distinct CDR3 sequences, roughly 18% of them singletons; the top ten hold under 55%. Those patients with uncontrolled infection, other autoimmune disease, pregnancy or lactation were excluded. The V end was cut by 4 bases, the J end by 6 bases, with 9 bases between. The CDR3 consists of 12 residues. In germline, CDR1 is SGHVS, CDR2 FQNEAQ. Ten or more counts support this clonotype. Its cognate antigen is unknown.

The chain is built from TRBV7-8 and TRBJ1-2; D not certain. Sequencing was carried out using blood. This TCR was recovered from a woman aged 45-65 years with Graves' hyperthyroidism. As DNA, the CDR3 is TGTGCCAGCAGCTCCTCATGGGATGGCTACACCTTC. Translated: CASSSSWDGYTF.